This T cell receptor beta chain was profiled in a study of shared clonotypes between healthy human individuals. Notes on the study in general: Across several donors, naive CD4 shared around 5.1%, naive CD8 under 4%, memory CD4 2% to 2.5%, memory CD8 under 0.5%.

The naive CD8 subset, CD45RO-negative cells positively selected for CCR7, excluded terminally differentiated effector memory CD45RA+ cells. The CDR3 consists of 13 residues. CDR1 is LGHNA and CDR2 is YSLEER in the germline V gene. V lost 6 bases to trimming and J lost 2 bases, with 10 bases between them. Profiled with immunoSEQ multiplex PCR; TCRdb holds only in-frame clones, not every one. Of about 2.2 million clones detected, roughly 93% appear once; the ten largest clones hold 1.5% to 2%. This clone came up a few times. Its cognate antigen is unknown. This TCR derives from a man between 18 and 35 years old in good health. Some clones in this sample may be carry-over from other donors' samples. V and J are TRBV4-3 and TRBJ1-1; D unresolved. Sequenced material: naive CD8+ T cells from PBMCs. CDR3 amino acids: CASRWSSNTEAFF. DNA of the CDR3: TGCGCCAGCAGGTGGTCCAGCAACACTGAAGCTTTCTTT.